This passage covers 23 T cell receptor beta chains from one sample sequenced in a study of cytomegalovirus exposure and HLA in healthy donors. The PCR contained 60 Vbeta and 13 Jbeta primers. Measured with immunoSEQ multiplex PCR; TCRdb has only the in-frame clones, and not every one. The sample records approximately 140,000 clones, about 85% being singletons. Input material: PBMCs. These receptors all stem from a female donor in good health and CMV-seronegative.

This clone was seen a handful of times. The rearrangement joins TRBV5-6 to TRBJ2-7, with D possibly TRBD2 on 5 matching bases. This CDR3 has 15 amino acids. V gave up 0 bases and J gave up 4 bases, with 14 bases separating them. Per germline, CDR1 SGHDT and CDR2 YYEEEE. The CDR3 DNA follows: TGTGCCAGCAGCTTGGTCGGACTGGCCCGATACGAGCAGTACTTC. Translation: CASSLVGLARYEQYF.

V usage is TRBV2 and J usage is TRBJ2-5; 14 bases map to TRBD2. V lost 6 bases, J lost 5 bases, and 5 bases stayed unmatched. The CDR3 has 15 amino acids. The germline CDR1 and CDR2 sequences are SNHLY and FYNNEI. The DNA of the CDR3 is TGTGCCAGCAGACTGGGACTAGCGGGGGTGGAGACCCAGTACTTC. This encodes CASRLGLAGVETQYF.

This clone was counted once. This chain joins TRBV6-1 and TRBJ1-4, with TRBD1 matching 7 bases. The CDR3 has 14 amino acids. Germline CDR1 and CDR2: MNHNS and SASEGT. V lost 5 bases, J lost 4 bases, and 4 bases stayed unmatched. The CDR3 reads CASSTGQFNEKLFF. CDR3 sequence (DNA): TGTGCCAGCAGTACGGGACAGTTTAATGAAAAACTGTTTTTT.

The chain has TRBV25-1 and TRBJ1-1; D is undetermined. CDR1 MGHDK and CDR2 SYGVNS come from the germline V gene. V lost 3 bases and J lost 5, with 7 bases in between. The CDR3 runs to 12 residues. The CDR3 bases are TGTGCCAGCAGTGAGACTGAGACTGAAGCTTTCTTT. Protein sequence: CASSETETEAFF. The full variable domain, rest sourced from reference TRBV25-1 and TRBJ1-1, is EADIYQTPRYLVIGTGKKITLECSQTMGHDKMYWYQQDPGMELHLIHYSYGVNSTEKGDLSSESTVSRIRTEHFPLTLESARPSHTSQYLCASSETETEAFFGQGTRLTVV.

DNA of the CDR3: TGTGCCAGCAGTACCCTGTCAGGGGCGAGCAATCAGCCCCAGCATTTT. It specifies CASSTLSGASNQPQHF. The chain combines TRBV28 with TRBJ1-5; D is perhaps TRBD1 (6 bases). Per the germline V gene, CDR1 is MDHEN and CDR2 is SYDVKM. Trimming shortened V by 5 bases and J by 1 base, and 15 bases separated the two germline ends. The CDR3 runs 16 residues. Supplemented by reference TRBV28 and TRBJ1-5, the full variable domain reads DVKVTQSSRYLVKRTGEKVFLECVQDMDHENMFWYRQDPGLGLRLIYFSYDVKMKEKGDIPEGYSVSREKKERFSLILESASTNQTSMYLCASSTLSGASNQPQHFGDGTRLSIL.

This chain links TRBV6-5 with TRBJ2-1, with 7 bases fitting TRBD1. Unmatched junction bases numbered 1, after V lost 4 bases and J lost 4 bases. Germline loops: CDR1 MNHEY, CDR2 SVGAGI. This CDR3 has 13 residues. The CDR3 bases are TGTGCCAGCAGTTCGACAGGGTACAATGAGCAGTTCTTC. Translation gives CASSSTGYNEQFF.

The CDR3 DNA follows: TGTGCCAGCAGCCAGGGGCAGGGTCATACCTATGGCTACACCTTC. Translated: CASSQGQGHTYGYTF. The chain recombines TRBV11-3 with TRBJ1-2, with D possibly being TRBD1 (6 bases). Germline assignment: CDR1 SGHNT and CDR2 YENEEA. The CDR3 is 15 residues long. Trimming cost V 5 bases and J 4 bases, with 17 bases left between them. Full variable domain (rest looked up from reference TRBV11-3 and TRBJ1-2): EAGVVQSPRYKIIEKKQPVAFWCNPISGHNTLYWYLQNLGQGPELLIRYENEEAVDDSQLPKDRFSAERLKGVDSTLKIQPAELGDSAVYLCASSQGQGHTYGYTFGSGTRLTVV.

The V call is TRBV18, the J call TRBJ1-3, with D perhaps matching TRBD1 (5 bases). Trimming stripped 3 bases from V and 1 base from J, with 10 bases between. Per germline, CDR1 KGHSH and CDR2 LQKENI. The CDR3 consists of 15 residues. DNA of the CDR3: TGTGCCAGCTCACCGGGAGGGGAATCTGGAAACACCATATATTTT. This codes for CASSPGGESGNTIYF.

The count of this clone is one. The V call is TRBV4-1, the J call TRBJ2-2; 8 bases match TRBD1. The V gene end was trimmed by 3 bases and the J gene end by 2 bases; junction bases not matched to a gene: 5. Per germline, CDR1 MGHRA and CDR2 YSYEKL. The CDR3 covers 16 residues. CDR3 DNA: TGCGCCAGCAGCCACTGGACAGGGAGCAACACCGGGGAGCTGTTTTTT. The encoded protein is CASSHWTGSNTGELFF.

This chain links TRBV27 with TRBJ1-2; 7 bases fit TRBD1. V was clipped by 5 bases and J by 6 bases; unmatched bases: 12. The CDR3 spans 15 residues. The germline V gene encodes CDR1 MNHEY and CDR2 SMNVEV (reference sequence). Here the CDR3 reads CASSPRSDRLHGYTF. The CDR3 region has the DNA TGTGCCAGCAGTCCGCGATCGGACAGGTTACATGGCTACACCTTC.

This clone occurred once. The chain links TRBV5-1 to TRBJ2-2, with 9 bases that match TRBD2. The CDR3 covers 15 residues. J lost 3 bases, V lost 2 bases, and 2 bases had no gene match. Per the germline V gene, CDR1 is SGHRS and CDR2 is YFSETQ. CDR3 in amino acids: CASSFSGSYTGELFF. The DNA for the CDR3 is TGCGCCAGCAGCTTTAGCGGGAGCTACACCGGGGAGCTGTTTTTT.

The chain couples TRBV7-2 to TRBJ1-6; the D is unclear. The CDR3 is 12 amino acids. Between the trimmed V and J ends, which lost 3 bases and 9 bases, there was a span of 6 bases. The germline CDR1 and CDR2 sequences are SGHTA and FQGNSA. DNA for the CDR3: TGTGCCAGCAGCTTCCTTCCTTCACCCCTCCACTTT. Its translation is CASSFLPSPLHF.

The chain couples TRBV9 to TRBJ1-1; no clear D. The CDR3 runs 14 residues. V lost 5 bases to trimming and J lost 1 base, with 12 bases between them. Germline values: CDR1 SGDLS, CDR2 YYNGEE. CDR3 protein: CASREGAGNTEAFF. The DNA of the CDR3 is TGTGCCAGCAGGGAAGGCGCGGGGAACACTGAAGCTTTCTTT.

V and J are TRBV5-4 and TRBJ2-5, with TRBD2 identical over 10 bases. There are 15 residues in the CDR3. CDR1 is SGHNT and CDR2 is YYREEE in the germline V gene (reference sequence). V gave up 5 bases and J gave up 4 bases; unmatched junction bases: 8. The CDR3 sequence is CASRPRSGGGETQYF. The CDR3 DNA reads TGTGCCAGCAGACCGCGGAGCGGGGGGGGAGAGACCCAGTACTTC.

V usage is TRBV5-6 and J usage is TRBJ2-7; tentative D call: TRBD1 (5 bases). Trimming cost V 0 bases and J 6 bases, with 10 bases left between them. The CDR3 totals 13 residues. Germline V CDR1 and CDR2: SGHDT, YYEEEE. The CDR3 is CASSLDSTGEQYF. CDR3 DNA: TGTGCCAGCAGCTTGGACAGTACAGGCGAGCAGTACTTC.

The gene calls are TRBV10-3 and TRBJ2-1; D gene unclear. V was clipped by 7 bases and J by 6 bases, with 10 bases between them. This CDR3 region has 12 residues. Germline V CDR1 and CDR2: ENHRY, SYGVKD. The CDR3 bases are TGTGCCATCACTCGAACGGGCAATGAGCAGTTCTTC. It encodes CAITRTGNEQFF.

The V and J genes are TRBV5-5 and TRBJ2-7; 10 positions match TRBD2. V lost 6 bases, J lost 4 bases, and 10 bases stayed unmatched. This CDR3 region has 15 residues. CDR1 is SGHKS and CDR2 is YYEKEE in the germline V gene (reference sequence). As DNA, the CDR3 is TGTGCCAGCACCGCCCCCCGGACTAGCGGTTACGAGCAGTACTTC. Encoded protein: CASTAPRTSGYEQYF.

This clone turned up a few times. This chain uses TRBV19 with TRBJ1-5; 7 bases are a match to TRBD1. From germline, CDR1 is LNHDA and CDR2 SQIVND (reference sequence). The CDR3 extends over 14 amino acids. V gave up 5 bases and J gave up 6 bases; unmatched junction bases: 7. The CDR3 bases are TGTGCCAGTAGTCCCGGGACAGTAGGTCAGCCCCAGCATTTT. Translated, it gives CASSPGTVGQPQHF.

In this sample, this clone turned up a few times. The chain employs TRBV30 and TRBJ2-5; possible D gene TRBD1, 5 bases. V gave up 1 base and J gave up 4 bases, with 10 bases separating them. The CDR3 loop spans 13 amino acids. Germline V gene data show CDR1 as GTSNPN and CDR2 as SVGIG (reference sequence). In DNA form, the CDR3 reads TGTGCCTGGAGTGGGGGCCTCGGAGAGACCCAGTACTTC. Amino acid sequence: CAWSGGLGETQYF.

Only a few counts were recorded for this clone. The V and J genes are TRBV4-3 and TRBJ2-2, with 9 bases aligning to TRBD2. The CDR3 is 17 amino acids. The ends lost 3 bases at V and 6 bases at J; junction bases unmatched: 11. In germline, CDR1 is LGHNA, CDR2 YSLEER. The CDR3, as DNA: TGCGCCAGCAGCCAGTATGCAAGCGGGGGGTTAGCCGGGGAGCTGTTTTTT. It specifies CASSQYASGGLAGELFF.

V usage is TRBV7-8 and J usage is TRBJ2-4; 11 nucleotides match TRBD2. The length of the CDR3 is 17 residues. The germline CDR1 and CDR2 sequences are SGHVS and FQNEAQ. Trimming at V came to 1 base and at J to 3 bases, leaving 5 bases not matched to a gene. The CDR3 nucleotides read TGTGCCAGCAGCTTAGGGGATAGCGGGAGGGGCAAAAACATTCAGTACTTC. Its protein product is CASSLGDSGRGKNIQYF. The variable domain in full, with the rest retrieved from reference TRBV7-8 and TRBJ2-4, is GAGVSQSPRYKVAKRGQDVALRCDPISGHVSLFWYQQALGQGPEFLTYFQNEAQLDKSGLPSDRFFAERPEGSVSTLKIQRTQQEDSAVYLCASSLGDSGRGKNIQYFGAGTRLSVL.

The chain recombines TRBV30 with TRBJ2-6; 8 bases match TRBD1. With 0 bases clipped from V and 7 bases from J, the junction kept 2 bases outside the gene matches. Looked up from germline, CDR1 is GTSNPN and CDR2 is SVGIG (reference sequence). The length of the CDR3 is 14 residues. In DNA form, the CDR3 reads TGTGCCTGGAGTGTAGGACAGGGAGCCAACGTCCTGACTTTC. Amino acids: CAWSVGQGANVLTF.

The chain recombines TRBV10-3 with TRBJ2-1; D is unresolved. Germline V gives CDR1 ENHRY, CDR2 SYGVKD. CDR3 size: 14 residues. The V gene lost 1 base and the J gene lost 3 bases, with 7 bases spanning the gap. CDR3 DNA: TGTGCCATCAGTGAGTTTGGTAGCTACAATGAGCAGTTCTTC. It codes for CAISEFGSYNEQFF.